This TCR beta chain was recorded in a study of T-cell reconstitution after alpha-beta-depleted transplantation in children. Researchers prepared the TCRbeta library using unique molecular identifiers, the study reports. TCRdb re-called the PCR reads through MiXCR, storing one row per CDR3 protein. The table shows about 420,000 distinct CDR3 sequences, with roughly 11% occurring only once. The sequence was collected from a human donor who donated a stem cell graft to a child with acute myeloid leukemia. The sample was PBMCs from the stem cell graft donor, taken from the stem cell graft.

The CDR3 sequence: CSARGEGRRADTQYF. CDR3 nucleotides: TGCAGTGCTAGGGGGGAGGGGAGAAGGGCAGATACGCAGTATTTT. The gene calls are TRBV20-1 and TRBJ2-3; 7 bases fit TRBD2. Looked up from germline, CDR1 is DFQATT and CDR2 is SNEGSKA (reference sequence). V gave up 3 bases and J gave up 4 bases; unmatched junction bases: 10. The CDR3 length is 15 residues.